A single sample is the source of the 3 T cell receptor beta chains below, sequenced in a study of blood T cell repertoires in COVID-19. Clones were read by immunoSEQ multiplex PCR, and TCRdb kept only the in-frame ones, dropping some. The sample records 130,000 to 150,000 clones, 70% to 85% being singletons. Material for sequencing was PBMCs or T cells enriched from blood (not recorded which). These receptors originate from a man aged 45-65 years who had recovered from COVID-19.

The chain joins TRBV30 to TRBJ1-1, with D possibly matching TRBD1 (5 bases). The CDR3 extends over 11 amino acids. Germline CDR1 reads GTSNPN; CDR2 reads SVGIG (reference sequence). Trimming took off 0 bases at V and 8 bases at J, with 7 bases between the two ends. The CDR3 region has the DNA TGTGCCTGGAGTGTTCAGGGAGAAGCTTTCTTT. It encodes CAWSVQGEAFF.

This clone occurred once. J is TRBJ2-7 and V is TRBV21-1; TRBD1 is the table's D call and was not checked against the DNA. TRBV21-1 is flagged as a pseudogene. This CDR3 contains 15 residues. CDR3 sequence: CASSWRGDTFYEQYF. The CDR3 DNA sequence: TGTGCCAGCAGCTGGCGAGGGGACACCTTCTACGAGCAGTACTTC.

The chain combines TRBV29-1 with TRBJ1-2; D is uncertain. The germline CDR1 and CDR2 sequences are SQVTM and ANQGSEA. Trimming stripped 4 bases from V and 4 bases from J, with 13 bases between. The CDR3 is 13 residues long. CDR3 DNA: TGCAGCGTTGGTGGAGTTTCCATCTATGGCTACACCTTC. Its translation is CSVGGVSIYGYTF.